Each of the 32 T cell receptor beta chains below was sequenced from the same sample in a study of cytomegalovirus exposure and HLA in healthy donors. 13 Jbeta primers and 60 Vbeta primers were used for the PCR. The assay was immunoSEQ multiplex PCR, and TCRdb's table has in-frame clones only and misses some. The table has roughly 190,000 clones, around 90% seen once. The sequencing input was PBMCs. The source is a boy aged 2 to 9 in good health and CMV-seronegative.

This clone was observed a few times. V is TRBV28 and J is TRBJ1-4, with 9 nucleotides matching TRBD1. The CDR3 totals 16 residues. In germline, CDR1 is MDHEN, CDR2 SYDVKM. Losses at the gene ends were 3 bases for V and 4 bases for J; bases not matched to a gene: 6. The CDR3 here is CASSFSGGQGNEKLFF. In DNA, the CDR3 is TGTGCCAGCAGTTTTTCGGGGGGACAGGGTAATGAAAAACTGTTTTTT.

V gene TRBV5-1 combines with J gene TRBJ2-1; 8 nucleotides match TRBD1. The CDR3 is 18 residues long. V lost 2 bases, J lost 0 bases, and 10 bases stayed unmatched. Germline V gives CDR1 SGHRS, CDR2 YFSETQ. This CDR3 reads CASSFGDRGVSSYNEQFF. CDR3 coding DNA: TGCGCCAGCAGCTTCGGCGACAGGGGTGTAAGCTCCTACAATGAGCAGTTCTTC. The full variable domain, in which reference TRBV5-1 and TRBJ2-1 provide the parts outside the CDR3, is KAGVTQTPRYLIKTRGQQVTLSCSPISGHRSVSWYQQTPGQGLQFLFEYFSETQRNKGNFPGRFSGRQFSNSRSEMNVSTLELGDSALYLCASSFGDRGVSSYNEQFFGPGTRLTVL.

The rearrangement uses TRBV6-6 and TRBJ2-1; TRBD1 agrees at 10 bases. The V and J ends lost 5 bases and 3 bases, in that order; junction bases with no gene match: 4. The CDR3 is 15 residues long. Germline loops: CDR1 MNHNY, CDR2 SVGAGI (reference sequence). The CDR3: CASSPRTGGYNEQFF. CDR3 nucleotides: TGTGCCAGCAGTCCCAGGACAGGGGGCTACAATGAGCAGTTCTTC.

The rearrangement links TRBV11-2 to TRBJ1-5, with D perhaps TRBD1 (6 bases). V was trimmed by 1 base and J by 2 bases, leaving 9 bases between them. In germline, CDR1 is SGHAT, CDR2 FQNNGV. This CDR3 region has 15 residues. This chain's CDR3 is CASSLAQGGNQPQHF. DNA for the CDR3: TGTGCCAGCAGCTTAGCACAGGGTGGCAATCAGCCCCAGCATTTT.

The CDR3 bases are TGTGCCAGCAGCCGTAGATCTGGACTTGAATCGAACACCGGGGAGCTGTTTTTT. Amino acids: CASSRRSGLESNTGELFF. The chain is built from TRBV5-4 and TRBJ2-2, with D tentatively TRBD2 (5 bases). This CDR3 is 18 amino acids long. CDR1 is SGHNT, CDR2 YYREEE, per germline (reference sequence). Trimming shortened V by 4 bases and J by 0 bases, and 19 bases separated the two germline ends.

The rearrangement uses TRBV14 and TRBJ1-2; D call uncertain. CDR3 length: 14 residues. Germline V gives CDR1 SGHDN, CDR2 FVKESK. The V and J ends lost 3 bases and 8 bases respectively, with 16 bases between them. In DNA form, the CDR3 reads TGTGCCAGCAGCCATAATACGGGGTTCCAGGGCTACACCTTC. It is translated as CASSHNTGFQGYTF.

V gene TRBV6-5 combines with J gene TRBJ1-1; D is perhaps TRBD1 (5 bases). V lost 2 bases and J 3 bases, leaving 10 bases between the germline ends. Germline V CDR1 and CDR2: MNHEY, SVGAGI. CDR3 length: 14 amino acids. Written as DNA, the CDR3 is TGTGCCAGCAGTTACGTGGGGGGGGACACTGAAGCTTTCTTT. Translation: CASSYVGGDTEAFF.

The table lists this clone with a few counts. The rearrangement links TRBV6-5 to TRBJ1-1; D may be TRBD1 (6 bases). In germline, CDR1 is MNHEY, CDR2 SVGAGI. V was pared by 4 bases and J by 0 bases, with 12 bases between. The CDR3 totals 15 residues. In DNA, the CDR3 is TGTGCCAGCAGTTTGACAGGTTCCGTGAACACTGAAGCTTTCTTT. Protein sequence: CASSLTGSVNTEAFF.

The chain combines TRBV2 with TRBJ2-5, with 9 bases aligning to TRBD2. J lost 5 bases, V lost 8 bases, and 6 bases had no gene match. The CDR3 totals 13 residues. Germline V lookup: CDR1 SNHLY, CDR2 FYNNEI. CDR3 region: CASAGGPGETQYF. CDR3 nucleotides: TGTGCCAGCGCGGGAGGGCCCGGGGAGACCCAGTACTTC. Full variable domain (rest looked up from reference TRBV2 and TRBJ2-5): EPEVTQTPSHQVTQMGQEVILRCVPISNHLYFYWYRQILGQKVEFLVSFYNNEISEKSEIFDDQFSVERPDGSNFTLKIRSTKLEDSAMYFCASAGGPGETQYFGPGTRLLVL.

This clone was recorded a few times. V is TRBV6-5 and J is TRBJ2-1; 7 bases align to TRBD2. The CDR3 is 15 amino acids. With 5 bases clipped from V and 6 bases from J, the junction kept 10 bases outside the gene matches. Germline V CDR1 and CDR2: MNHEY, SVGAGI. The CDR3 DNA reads TGTGCCAGCAGTCAACTAGCGCGAGCGACCAATGAGCAGTTCTTC. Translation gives CASSQLARATNEQFF.

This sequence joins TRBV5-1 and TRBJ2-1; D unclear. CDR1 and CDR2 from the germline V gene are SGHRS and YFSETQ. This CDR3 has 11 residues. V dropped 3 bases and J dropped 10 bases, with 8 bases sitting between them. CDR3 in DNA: TGCGCCAGCAGCTCCAGAGGCGAGCAGTTCTTC. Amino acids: CASSSRGEQFF.

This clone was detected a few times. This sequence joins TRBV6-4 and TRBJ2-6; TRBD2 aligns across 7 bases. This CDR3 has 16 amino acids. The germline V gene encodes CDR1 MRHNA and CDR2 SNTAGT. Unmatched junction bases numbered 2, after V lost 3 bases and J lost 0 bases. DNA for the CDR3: TGTGCCAGCAGTGAGGGGGGGGGCTCTGGGGCCAACGTCCTGACTTTC. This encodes CASSEGGGSGANVLTF.

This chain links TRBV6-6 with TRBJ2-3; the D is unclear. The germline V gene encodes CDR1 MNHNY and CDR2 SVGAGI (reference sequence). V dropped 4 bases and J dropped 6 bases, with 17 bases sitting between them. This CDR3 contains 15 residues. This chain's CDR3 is CASSFGPTRQDTQYF. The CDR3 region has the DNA TGTGCCAGCAGTTTTGGGCCAACCCGGCAGGATACGCAGTATTTT.

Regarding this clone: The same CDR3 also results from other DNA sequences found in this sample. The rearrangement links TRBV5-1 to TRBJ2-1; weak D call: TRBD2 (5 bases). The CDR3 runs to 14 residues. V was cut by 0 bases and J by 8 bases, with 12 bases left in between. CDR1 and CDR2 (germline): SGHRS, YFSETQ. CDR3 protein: CASSLDPSRDEQFF. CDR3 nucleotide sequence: TGCGCCAGCAGCTTGGATCCTAGCCGCGATGAGCAGTTCTTC.

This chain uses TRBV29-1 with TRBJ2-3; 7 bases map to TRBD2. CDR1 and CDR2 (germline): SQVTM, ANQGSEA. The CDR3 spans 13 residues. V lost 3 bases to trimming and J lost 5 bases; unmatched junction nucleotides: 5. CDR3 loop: CSVDRASGDTQYF. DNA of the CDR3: TGCAGCGTTGATCGGGCTAGCGGAGATACGCAGTATTTT.

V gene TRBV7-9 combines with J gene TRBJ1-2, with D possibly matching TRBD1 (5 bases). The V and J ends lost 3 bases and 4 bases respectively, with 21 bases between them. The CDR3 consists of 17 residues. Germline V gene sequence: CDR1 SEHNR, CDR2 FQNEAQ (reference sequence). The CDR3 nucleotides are TGTGCCAGCAGCTTCCCAGGGTACCCCCCTAAGAGCTATGGCTACACCTTC. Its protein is CASSFPGYPPKSYGYTF.

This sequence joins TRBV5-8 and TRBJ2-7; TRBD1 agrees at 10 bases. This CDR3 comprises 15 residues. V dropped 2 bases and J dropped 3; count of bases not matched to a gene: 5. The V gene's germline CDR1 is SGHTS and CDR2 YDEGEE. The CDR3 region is CASSLTGQGHYEQYF. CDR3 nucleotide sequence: TGTGCCAGCAGCTTAACGGGACAGGGGCACTACGAGCAGTACTTC. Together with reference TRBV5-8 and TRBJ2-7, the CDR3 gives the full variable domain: EAGVTQSPTHLIKTRGQQATLRCSPISGHTSVYWYQQALGLGLQFLLWYDEGEERNRGNFPPRFSGRQFPNYSSELNVNALELEDSALYLCASSLTGQGHYEQYFGPGTRLTVT.

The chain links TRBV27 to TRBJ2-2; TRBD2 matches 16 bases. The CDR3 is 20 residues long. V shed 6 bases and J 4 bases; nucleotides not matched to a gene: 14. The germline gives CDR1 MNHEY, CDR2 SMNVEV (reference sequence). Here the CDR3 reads CASRTRRGLAGGPGTGELFF. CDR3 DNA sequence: TGTGCCAGCAGAACCCGGAGGGGACTAGCGGGGGGGCCTGGCACCGGGGAGCTGTTTTTT.

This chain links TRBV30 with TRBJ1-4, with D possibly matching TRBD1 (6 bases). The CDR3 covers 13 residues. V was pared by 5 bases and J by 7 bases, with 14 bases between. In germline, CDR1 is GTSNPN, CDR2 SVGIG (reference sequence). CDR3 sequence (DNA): TGTGCCTGGGCCCACAGGGTTGGTGAAAAACTGTTTTTT. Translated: CAWAHRVGEKLFF. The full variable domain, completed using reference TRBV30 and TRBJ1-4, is SQTIHQWPATLVQPVGSPLSLECTVEGTSNPNLYWYRQAAGRGLQLLFYSVGIGQISSEVPQNLSASRPQDRQFILSSKKLLLSDSGFYLCAWAHRVGEKLFFGSGTQLSVL.

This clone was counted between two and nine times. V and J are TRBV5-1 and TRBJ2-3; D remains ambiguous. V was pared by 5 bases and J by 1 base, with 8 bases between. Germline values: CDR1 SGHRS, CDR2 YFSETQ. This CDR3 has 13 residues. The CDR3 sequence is CASSGEGTDTQYF. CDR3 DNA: TGCGCCAGCAGTGGCGAGGGCACAGATACGCAGTATTTT.

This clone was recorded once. CDR3 sequence reads: CASSLVLTGNEQFF. The CDR3 nucleotides are TGTGCCAGCAGCTTAGTTCTGACAGGCAATGAGCAGTTCTTC. The rearrangement joins TRBV7-8 to TRBJ2-1; D may be TRBD1 (6 bases). V was shortened by 1 base and J by 6 bases, with 10 bases between the two germline ends. Looked up from germline, CDR1 is SGHVS and CDR2 is FQNEAQ. This CDR3 comprises 14 residues.

The CDR3 coding sequence is TGTGCCAGCAGTGTTAAGAACACTGAAGCTTTCTTT. Protein product: CASSVKNTEAFF. The chain joins TRBV2 to TRBJ1-1; no clear D. Trimming shortened V by 4 bases and J by 1 base, and 4 bases separated the two germline ends. CDR1 and CDR2 from the germline V gene are SNHLY and FYNNEI. This CDR3 has 12 amino acids.

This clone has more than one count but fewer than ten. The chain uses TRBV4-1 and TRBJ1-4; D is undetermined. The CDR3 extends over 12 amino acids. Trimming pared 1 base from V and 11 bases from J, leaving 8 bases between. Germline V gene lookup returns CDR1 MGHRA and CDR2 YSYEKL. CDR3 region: CASSQVGSKLFF. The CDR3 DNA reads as TGCGCCAGCAGCCAAGTCGGTAGCAAACTGTTTTTT.

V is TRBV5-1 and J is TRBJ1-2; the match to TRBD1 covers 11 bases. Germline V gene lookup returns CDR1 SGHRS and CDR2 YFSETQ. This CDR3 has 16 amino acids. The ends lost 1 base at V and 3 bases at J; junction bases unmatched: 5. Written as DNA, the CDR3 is TGCGCCAGCAGCTTGTCGCCGGGACAGGGGGACTATGGCTACACCTTC. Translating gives CASSLSPGQGDYGYTF.

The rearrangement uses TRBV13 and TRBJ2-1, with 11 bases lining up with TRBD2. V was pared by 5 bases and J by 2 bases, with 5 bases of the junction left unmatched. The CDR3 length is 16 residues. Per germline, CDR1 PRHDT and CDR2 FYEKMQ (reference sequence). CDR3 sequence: CASSALAGGPYNEQFF. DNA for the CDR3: TGTGCCAGCAGCGCGCTAGCGGGGGGCCCCTACAATGAGCAGTTCTTC.

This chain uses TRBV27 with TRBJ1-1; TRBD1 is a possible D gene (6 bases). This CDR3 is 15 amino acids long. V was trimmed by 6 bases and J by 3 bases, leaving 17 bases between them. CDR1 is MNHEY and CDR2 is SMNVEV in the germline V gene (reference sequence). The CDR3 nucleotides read TGTGCCAGCAGCCAGAGGGGGAGTCGGGACACTGAAGCTTTCTTT. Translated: CASSQRGSRDTEAFF.

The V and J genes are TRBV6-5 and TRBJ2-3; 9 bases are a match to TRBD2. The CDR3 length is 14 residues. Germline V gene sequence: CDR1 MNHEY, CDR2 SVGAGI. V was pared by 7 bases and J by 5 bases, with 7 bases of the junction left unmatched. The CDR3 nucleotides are TGTGCCAGCACCCGCGGGGGGGCGGGAGATACGCAGTATTTT. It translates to CASTRGGAGDTQYF.

The DNA for the CDR3 is TGTGCCAGCAGCTCGGGACTATACGAAAGCTCCTACAATGAGCAGTTCTTC. Translation gives CASSSGLYESSYNEQFF. The chain combines TRBV5-6 with TRBJ2-1, with TRBD2 identical over 7 bases. The CDR3 has 17 amino acids. Germline lookup yields CDR1 SGHDT and CDR2 YYEEEE. The V gene end was trimmed by 3 bases and the J gene end by 0 bases; junction bases not matched to a gene: 9.

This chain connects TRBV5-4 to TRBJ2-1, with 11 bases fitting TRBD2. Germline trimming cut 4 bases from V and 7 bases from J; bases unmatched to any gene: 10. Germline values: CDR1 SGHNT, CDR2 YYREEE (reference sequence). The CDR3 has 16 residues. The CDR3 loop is CASSRFLAGGRNEQFF. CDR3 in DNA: TGTGCCAGCAGCCGGTTCCTAGCGGGAGGTCGAAATGAGCAGTTCTTC.

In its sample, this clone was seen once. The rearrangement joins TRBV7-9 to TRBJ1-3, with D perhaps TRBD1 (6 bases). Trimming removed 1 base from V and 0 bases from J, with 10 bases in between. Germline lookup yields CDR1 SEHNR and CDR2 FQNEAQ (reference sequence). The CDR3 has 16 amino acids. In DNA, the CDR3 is TGTGCCAGCAGCTTAGGACAGGAATTCTCTGGAAACACCATATATTTT. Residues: CASSLGQEFSGNTIYF.

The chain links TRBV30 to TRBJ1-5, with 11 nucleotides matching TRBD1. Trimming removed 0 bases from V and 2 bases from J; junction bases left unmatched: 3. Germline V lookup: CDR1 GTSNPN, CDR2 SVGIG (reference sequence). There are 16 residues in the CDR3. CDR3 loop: CAWSVGGQGGNQPQHF. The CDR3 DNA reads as TGTGCCTGGAGTGTAGGGGGACAGGGGGGCAATCAGCCCCAGCATTTT.

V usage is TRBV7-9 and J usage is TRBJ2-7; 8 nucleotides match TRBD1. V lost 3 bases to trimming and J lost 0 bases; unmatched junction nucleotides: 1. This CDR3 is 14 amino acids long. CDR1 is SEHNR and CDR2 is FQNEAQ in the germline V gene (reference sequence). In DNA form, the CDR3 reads TGTGCCAGCAGCTTCACAGGGGGCTCCTACGAGCAGTACTTC. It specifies CASSFTGGSYEQYF. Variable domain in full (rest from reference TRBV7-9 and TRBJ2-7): DTGVSQNPRHKITKRGQNVTFRCDPISEHNRLYWYRQTLGQGPEFLTYFQNEAQLEKSRLLSDRFSAERPKGSFSTLEIQRTEQGDSAMYLCASSFTGGSYEQYFGPGTRLTVT.